The present T cell receptor beta chain was sequenced within a study of T-cell memory formation after mild COVID-19 (dated by TCRdb to the early 2020s). For the study in its entirety: Most TCR sequence clusters were specific to one of the two donors. In a couple of donors, T-cell clones that expanded and contracted after mild COVID-19 were followed by sequencing TCRalpha and TCRbeta repertoires longitudinally. The cohort was made up of two young adult volunteers, one female and one male, who were previously healthy. What the work shows at the level of the full study, not this receptor alone: Only a couple of mild cases were covered by the study, and larger cohorts that include severe cases with pre-infection samples were considered necessary. SARS-CoV-2 specificity of the second-wave clones peaking on day 37 was not confirmed. Contracting CD4+ clones were found mainly in CM and EM memory subsets, while CD8+ clones were enriched in EMRA. From day 15 to 85, contracting clones showed balanced CD4/CD8 phenotypes, whereas a second wave of clones that expanded from day 15 to 37 leaned towards CD4+. Some responding clones were detected in pre-infection memory, which suggested that pre-existing cross-reactive memory T cells had joined the SARS-CoV-2 response.

According to the germline V gene, CDR1 reads KGHSH and CDR2 reads LQKENI. The trim is 3 bases for V and 8 bases for J, with a gap of 14 bases between the germline ends. Measured from the cysteine to the phenylalanine, the CDR3 is 14 residues long. Just CDR3 DNA is preserved here, 42 bases in frame from base 1. Sequencing was carried out with an Illumina NovaSeq 6000. Using 5'RACE with constant-segment primers, TCRalpha and TCRbeta cDNA libraries were constructed, with sample barcodes and unique molecular identifiers added in the process. RNA was extracted from every sample with Trizol reagent. Library amplification was performed in two PCR steps, and a second sample barcode and Illumina TruSeq adapters were introduced in the second step. The libraries were sequenced on an Illumina NovaSeq using 2 x 150 bp paired-end reads. Processing in the source paper ran as follows. The reads were demultiplexed and collapsed into UMI-guided consensus sequences using migec v1.2.7. Using mixcr v2.1.11, the UMI consensuses were aligned to TRA and TRB V and J templates and assembled into clonotypes. Clonotypes were classified as expanded or contracted when called significant by both edgeR and NoisET, with noise models trained on biological replicates. For edgeR calls, the thresholds were a false discovery rate-adjusted p below 0.01 and a log2 fold-change of 1. As an exploratory analysis of dynamics, PCA with hierarchical clustering was applied to max-normalized trajectories of the 1000 most abundant clonotypes. Separately sequenced CD4+ and CD8+ repertoires were used to assign the CD4 or CD8 phenotype of responding clones. TCRdb reprocessing: public reads trimmed at Q25 with fastp, clones called with MiXCR, in-frame beta chains kept. Entries are consolidated by CDR3 protein sequence, retaining the most common genes and DNA. The V and J calls follow TCRdb's processing rather than the paper's. For this sample the table gives approximately 300,000 distinct CDR3 sequences, of which around a sixth were detected only once. The ten largest clones represent 22% of the sample.

Ficoll-Paque density gradient centrifugation was used to isolate PBMCs. In this sample, this clonotype turned up many times. The antigen this receptor binds is unknown. Per-base qualities were not stored, and no clone one base away is much larger. The sequenced sample consisted of PBMCs or a T cell subset sorted from them (not recorded which). The sequence was collected from a man between 18 and 35 years old who had mild COVID-19 (a few samples of this study predate the infection). The sample titles of this study are shuffled in the database, so cell type and time point are left out; the donor was told from shared clones. This receptor chain uses TRBV18 and TRBJ2-1; the D element could tentatively be TRBD1 or TRBD2, as 5 bases agree for each. The CDR3 in this case is CASSPWGWQDEQFF. The nucleotide sequence reads as follows: TGTGCCAGCTCACCGTGGGGGTGGCAAGATGAGCAGTTCTTC.